A single sample is the source of the 9 T cell receptor beta chains below, sequenced in a study of blood T cell repertoires in COVID-19. Profiled with immunoSEQ multiplex PCR; TCRdb holds only in-frame clones, not every one. The repertoire holds about 130,000 clones, about four fifths seen once, with more than 9.5% in the top ten. The sequenced sample was peripheral blood. The receptors originated from a man in his forties or fifties with active or convalescent COVID-19.

The rearrangement joins TRBV10-2 to TRBJ1-5; unclear D gene. The V and J ends lost 5 bases and 0 bases respectively, with 5 bases between them. CDR1 and CDR2 from the germline V gene are WSHSY and SAAADI. CDR3 length: 13 amino acids. The CDR3 region has the DNA TGCGCCAGCAGTTTAGCTAGCAATCAGCCCCAGCATTTT. This gives the protein CASSLASNQPQHF.

The rearrangement uses TRBV4-3 and TRBJ2-7; D may be TRBD1 (5 bases). V was shortened by 0 bases and J by 0 bases, with 6 bases between the two germline ends. Per the germline V gene, CDR1 is LGHNA and CDR2 is YSLEER. The CDR3 runs to 14 residues. The CDR3 DNA follows: TGCGCCAGCAGCCAAGATGACAGCTCCTACGAGCAGTACTTC. This translates into CASSQDDSSYEQYF.

The chain is built from TRBV4-3 and TRBJ2-1; 16 bases map to TRBD2. With V trimmed by 4 bases and J by 8 bases, 8 bases remained unmatched. The CDR3 has 17 amino acids. Germline V gives CDR1 LGHNA, CDR2 YSLEER. CDR3 coding DNA: TGCGCCAGCAGCCCGGGACTAGCGGGGGGGCTCTTCGATGAGCAGTTCTTC. Protein: CASSPGLAGGLFDEQFF.

V and J are TRBV18 and TRBJ1-4; the D gene is possibly TRBD1 (6 bases). The CDR3 has 14 residues. The germline V gene encodes CDR1 KGHSH and CDR2 LQKENI. Trimming removed 3 bases from V and 5 bases from J, with 10 bases in between. The CDR3, as DNA: TGTGCCAGCTCACCCAGACAGGAAAATGAAAAACTGTTTTTT. Residues: CASSPRQENEKLFF.

The chain couples TRBV29-1 to TRBJ1-1; no firm D call. The V gene's germline CDR1 is SQVTM and CDR2 ANQGSEA. V lost 4 bases and J 0 bases, leaving 12 bases between the germline ends. The CDR3 runs to 14 residues. The CDR3 region has the DNA TGCAGCGTTGCTGGAGGGAACATGAACACTGAAGCTTTCTTT. It encodes CSVAGGNMNTEAFF.

The rearrangement uses TRBV7-3 and TRBJ1-1; D may be TRBD1 (6 bases). This CDR3 has 15 residues. V lost 4 bases and J lost 0, with 12 bases in between. Germline V lookup: CDR1 SGHTA, CDR2 FQGTGA. CDR3 loop: CASSSSDSLNTEAFF. The CDR3 bases are TGTGCCAGCAGCTCATCGGACAGTTTGAACACTGAAGCTTTCTTT.

V is TRBV11-2 and J is TRBJ2-3, with 10 bases fitting TRBD2. CDR1 is SGHAT and CDR2 is FQNNGV in the germline V gene. J lost 3 bases, V lost 3 bases, and 6 bases had no gene match. This CDR3 is 16 amino acids long. The CDR3 here is CASSFERGGWTDTQYF. CDR3 in DNA: TGTGCCAGCAGCTTCGAGCGGGGGGGCTGGACAGATACGCAGTATTTT. Full variable domain (missing parts from reference TRBV11-2 and TRBJ2-3): EAGVAQSPRYKIIEKRQSVAFWCNPISGHATLYWYQQILGQGPKLLIQFQNNGVVDDSQLPKDRFSAERLKGVDSTLKIQPAKLEDSAVYLCASSFERGGWTDTQYFGPGTRLTVL.

This rearrangement joins TRBV4-3 to TRBJ2-5; 9 bases map to TRBD2. Germline V gene data show CDR1 as LGHNA and CDR2 as YSLEER. This CDR3 region has 17 residues. After removal of 6 bases from V and 7 bases from J, the junction contained 18 bases not matched to a gene. CDR3 nucleotides: TGCGCCAGCAGTCGGGGGACTGGCGGGGGGGTCCCGGGGACCCAGTACTTC. This gives the protein CASSRGTGGGVPGTQYF.

This clone occurred once. The rearrangement joins TRBV7-9 to TRBJ1-2; TRBD1 matches at 8 bases. Germline V gene lookup returns CDR1 SEHNR and CDR2 FQNEAQ (reference sequence). V was pared by 5 bases and J by 8 bases, with 13 bases of the junction left unmatched. The CDR3 runs 15 residues. The CDR3 is CASSQGQGATGGYTF. In nucleotides, the CDR3 is TGTGCCAGCAGCCAAGGCCAGGGGGCGACCGGGGGCTACACCTTC.